These T cell receptor beta chains were read from a single sample in a study of T cell repertoires in cytomegalovirus infection. These receptors lack a known antigen. TCRdb ran MiXCR on the reads and lists one entry per CDR3 protein. The table lists 450,000 to 650,000 distinct CDR3 sequences, roughly 42% of them singletons. The source was cultured PBMCs, collected from culture after CMV antigen stimulation. These receptors all stem from a human donor in good health (CMV status not recorded). Some clones in this sample may be carry-over from other donors' samples. The CDR3 runs from the conserved cysteine through the conserved F or W. The order of the fields is D gene, V gene, CDR3 protein. The D gene is left open where the match is weak.

>.|TRBV6-5
CASSYSSGGETQYF
>.|TRBV6-1
CASNGSPRDYEQYF
>.|TRBV19
CASSIRRDEQFF
>.|TRBV11-2
CASSIVPASYNEQFF
>TRBD2|TRBV7-2
CASSFPGGTYGQYF
>.|TRBV5-4
CASSLAVGDQAREQFF
>.|TRBV28
CASRSKRGAPHYGYTF
>.|TRBV7-2
CASSPQFGTEAFF
>.|TRBV14
CASSRNPHYSGIYNEQFF
>.|TRBV4-1
CASSRSSALETQYF
>.|TRBV5-8
CASSFGGSSPYEQYF
>TRBD1|TRBV28
CASSSGQGAGAFF
>.|TRBV12-3/TRBV12-4
CASSSRGAGQPQHF
>.|TRBV5-6
CASSLTMGQLETQYF
>.|TRBV19
CASRDTTQETQYF
>.|TRBV10-3
CAISETGPDTQYF
>.|TRBV12-3/TRBV12-4
CASSFQGPGSPLHF
>.|TRBV7-2
CASSLGKGLNTEAFF
>.|TRBV7-2
CASSAQGTRDYGYTF
>.|TRBV12-5
CASGLDVIRLGTEAFF
>TRBD1|TRBV7-2
CASSWDRRNYGYTF
>TRBD2|TRBV7-2
CASSPGLAGLSYEQYF
>TRBD1|TRBV10-3
CAISESGTGDGYTF
>TRBD2|TRBV5-4
CASSLLAGEGDTQYF